This entry features one TCR beta chain sequence. The antigen is undetermined. Generated by immunoSEQ multiplex PCR, the TCRdb table keeps only in-frame clones and is missing some. Of about 80,000 clones listed, 85% to 95% are singletons. The data were taken from a study of OX40 agonist ivuxolimab in advanced cancers. The investigators sampled blood at baseline, at cycle 4 day 1, and at cycle 7 day 1. Overall study results and limits: Some nonresponders additionally presented with little normalized T-cell clonal expansion.

The CDR3 length is 15 residues. Germline CDR1 LNHDA, CDR2 SQIVND (reference sequence). Trimming removed 4 bases at V and 4 bases at J, with 16 bases between. This sample comprised CD4+ or CD8+ T cells sorted from blood, obtained in a trial of the OX40 agonist ivuxolimab. The receptor's source is an adult with an advanced solid tumor such as melanoma, head and neck, liver or kidney cancer. The chain has TRBV19 and TRBJ1-1; D gene ambiguous. CDR3 in DNA: TGTGCCAGTAGTACAACACCGGAGGGTAGCACTGAAGCTTTCTTT. Protein sequence: CASSTTPEGSTEAFF.